A selection of T cell receptor beta chains follows, all from one sample in a study of cytomegalovirus exposure and HLA in healthy donors. Sequencing used immunoSEQ multiplex PCR; TCRdb keeps in-frame clones, though not all of them. This sample has 75,000 to 90,000 clones, with roughly 85% found just once. The sequenced material came from PBMCs. These receptors came from a man in his forties in good health and CMV-seropositive. Both conserved end residues are part of each CDR3. A D gene is named only where the DNA matches it firmly. Rows give clone size only sometimes, using once, few, many, or a class for an expanded clone.

TRBJ1-2,TRBV6-5,.,13,few,TGTGCCAGCAGTTACAGTCAGTTCTATGGCTACACCTTC,CASSYSQFYGYTF
TRBJ2-3,TRBV14,TRBD2,12,.,TGTGCCAGCAGCCAAGCTGCCAGCGGGAGGTATTTT,CASSQAASGRYF
TRBJ1-2,TRBV2,TRBD1,17,.,TGTGCCAGCAGTCACCCGAATCGACAGGGCCTTGACTATGGCTACACCTTC,CASSHPNRQGLDYGYTF
TRBJ1-1,TRBV27,TRBD1,14,.,TGTGCCAGCAGTTTCTCCAGGACAGGCACTGAAGCTTTCTTT,CASSFSRTGTEAFF
TRBJ1-1,TRBV29-1,.,15,.,TGCAGCGCCCGACTGGACATACAATCGAACACTGAAGCTTTCTTT,CSARLDIQSNTEAFF
TRBJ2-1,TRBV7-2,.,15,.,TGTGCCAGCAGCTTAGAGGGGAATCGGTGGGATGAGCAGTTCTTC,CASSLEGNRWDEQFF
TRBJ2-7,TRBV10-3,TRBD2,15,.,TGTGCCACCGCGGGACTAGCGGGAGGGCCGGACGAGCAGTACTTC,CATAGLAGGPDEQYF
TRBJ1-2,TRBV18,TRBD1,13,.,TGTGCCAGCTCACCACAGGGGGCGCAAGGCTACACCTTC,CASSPQGAQGYTF
TRBJ2-1,TRBV14,.,9,.,TGTGCCAGCAGCCAAGTCGAGTTCTTC,CASSQVEFF
TRBJ2-2,TRBV5-5,TRBD1,15,.,TGTGCCAGCAGCCGGGACAGGGTCGGTCCCGGGGAGCTGTTTTTT,CASSRDRVGPGELFF
TRBJ1-5,TRBV18,.,15,.,TGTGCCAGCTCATATGGGGGAGGGGTCAACCAGCCCCAGCATTTT,CASSYGGGVNQPQHF
TRBJ2-3,TRBV9,.,16,.,TGTGCCAGCAGCGTAGAAGGGGGGGTTGTAACAGATACGCAGTATTTT,CASSVEGGVVTDTQYF
TRBJ2-7,TRBV21-1,.,18,.,TGTGCCAGCAGCAAAGTTAGCGAAGATGGGCTCTTCCCCTACGAGCAGTACTTC,CASSKVSEDGLFPYEQYF
TRBJ1-4,TRBV15,.,18,.,TGTGCCACCAGCCCCGGGAACCTGGCAGGGAGGACTAATGAAAAACTGTTTTTT,CATSPGNLAGRTNEKLFF
TRBJ2-2,TRBV2,.,16,.,TGTGCCAGCAGCGGGGGGCGCACAGGGCCCACCGGGGAGCTGTTTTTT,CASSGGRTGPTGELFF
TRBJ2-7,TRBV7-6,TRBD2,16,.,TGTGCCAGCAGCATCACCGGGACTACTCTTAGCTACGAGCAGTACTTC,CASSITGTTLSYEQYF
TRBJ2-1,TRBV27,TRBD2,15,.,TGTGCCAGCAGTTTAAGTGGGAGGGCCTACAATGAGCAGTTCTTC,CASSLSGRAYNEQFF
TRBJ1-6,TRBV6-1,TRBD1,12,once,TGTGCCAGCGGGACAGTGCACTCACCCCTCCACTTT,CASGTVHSPLHF
TRBJ2-4,TRBV15,TRBD2,12,.,TGTGCCACCGGGACTAGCGGAAACATTCAGTACTTC,CATGTSGNIQYF
TRBJ1-2,TRBV15,.,15,.,TGTGCCACCAGCAGAGATGTGAACTTTAACTATGGCTACACCTTC,CATSRDVNFNYGYTF
TRBJ2-7,TRBV5-1,TRBD2,17,.,TGCGCCAGCAGCTTGTCCTTCACTAGCGGGAGGTCCTACGAGCAGTACTTC,CASSLSFTSGRSYEQYF
TRBJ2-7,TRBV25-1,.,13,.,TGTGCCAGCAGTGAATACACCGGGGGCGAGCAGTACTTC,CASSEYTGGEQYF
TRBJ2-3,TRBV9,TRBD2,14,.,TGTGCCAGCAGCGATCGGGGGGAGACAGATACGCAGTATTTT,CASSDRGETDTQYF
TRBJ2-7,TRBV14,.,13,.,TGTGCCAGCAGCCAAGTTCAGGGGATCGAGCAGTACTTC,CASSQVQGIEQYF
TRBJ2-7,TRBV9,.,17,.,TGTGCCAGCAGCGGAGAAACAGGGCATCCTAGCTCCTACGAGCAGTACTTC,CASSGETGHPSSYEQYF
TRBJ1-3,TRBV5-1,TRBD1,16,few,TGCGCCAGCAGCTCCACCGGGACAGGGTACGGAAACACCATATATTTT,CASSSTGTGYGNTIYF
TRBJ1-1,TRBV11-2,.,16,.,TGTGCCAGCCAGACGTACGGGGGAGGGGAGAACACTGAAGCTTTCTTT,CASQTYGGGENTEAFF
TRBJ1-2,TRBV19,.,14,.,TGTGCCAGTAGTAAGACAGATACTAACTATGGCTACACCTTC,CASSKTDTNYGYTF
TRBJ2-7,TRBV2,.,12,.,TGTGCCAGCAAAGGCAGGACCTACGAGCAGTACTTC,CASKGRTYEQYF
TRBJ2-2,TRBV30,.,13,.,TGTGCCTGGAACAACGTTCACACCGGGGAGCTGTTTTTT,CAWNNVHTGELFF
TRBJ1-5,TRBV7-3,.,15,once,TGTGCCAGCAGCTCCCCAGGACGGGGAAATCAGCCCCAGCATTTT,CASSSPGRGNQPQHF
TRBJ2-1,TRBV9,.,14,.,TGTGCCAGCAGCGTAGTTCTCTCTTACAATGAGCAGTTCTTC,CASSVVLSYNEQFF